The next 10 T cell receptor beta chains were all read from a single sample in a study of T-cell memory formation after mild COVID-19. MiXCR, run by TCRdb on the 5' RACE reads, gives a single entry per CDR3 protein. The sample contains roughly 250,000 distinct CDR3 sequences, around 17% of which appear only once. Sample: PBMCs or a T cell subset sorted from them (not recorded which). These receptors were collected from a young man who had mild COVID-19 (a few samples of this study predate the infection). Cell type and time point are not known.

CDR3 coding DNA: TGCGCCAGCAGCGGACTGACAGGGGGCTACGAGCAGTACTTC. Encoded protein: CASSGLTGGYEQYF. The chain has TRBV5-1 and TRBJ2-7; 9 bases map to TRBD1. The CDR3 length is 14 residues. The germline CDR1 and CDR2 sequences are SGHRS and YFSETQ. Trimming took 4 bases from V and 3 from J; bases not matched to a gene: 5.

This rearrangement joins TRBV2 to TRBJ2-1; TRBD2 matches 9 bases. The CDR3 spans 16 residues. Germline V gene lookup returns CDR1 SNHLY and CDR2 FYNNEI. Trimming took 4 bases from V and 7 from J; bases not matched to a gene: 11. DNA for the CDR3: TGTGCCAGCAGTGTTCCCGCGGGGGGGCTCAATAATGAGCAGTTCTTC. Amino acid sequence: CASSVPAGGLNNEQFF.

This clonotype was observed many times. The chain carries TRBV20-1 and TRBJ2-3, with 8 bases fitting TRBD2. J lost 3 bases, V lost 5 bases, and 10 bases had no gene match. Germline loops: CDR1 DFQATT, CDR2 SNEGSKA (reference sequence). The CDR3 spans 15 residues. The CDR3 nucleotides are TGCAGTGCTCATTCTGCGGGGGGAGGAACAGATACGCAGTATTTT. This gives the protein CSAHSAGGGTDTQYF.

This chain uses TRBV3-1 with TRBJ1-4; D possibly corresponds to TRBD1 (6 bases). The length of the CDR3 is 14 residues. The V gene lost 5 bases and the J gene lost 8 bases, with 15 bases spanning the gap. Germline V gene sequence: CDR1 LGHDT, CDR2 YNNKEL (reference sequence). The CDR3 sequence is CASSGDFRGEKLFF. The CDR3 DNA follows: TGTGCCAGCAGCGGAGACTTTAGGGGGGAAAAACTGTTTTTT.

This clonotype was recorded a few times. The rearrangement uses TRBV3-1 and TRBJ2-7; D may correspond to TRBD1 or TRBD2 (5 bases each). This CDR3 is 13 amino acids long. Germline lookup yields CDR1 LGHDT and CDR2 YNNKEL (reference sequence). V lost 2 bases to trimming and J lost 4 bases, with 9 bases between them. The CDR3 DNA sequence: TGTGCCAGCAGCCAAAGGGGAGCATACGAGCAGTACGTC. Translation: CASSQRGAYEQYV.

Many counts were recorded for this clonotype. The chain recombines TRBV4-1 with TRBJ1-2; D gene ambiguous. The CDR3 sequence is 13 residues long. V lost 4 bases and J lost 1, with 7 bases in between. From germline, CDR1 is MGHRA and CDR2 YSYEKL. The CDR3 loop is CASSPDGNYGYTF. CDR3 bases: TGCGCCAGCAGCCCTGACGGTAACTATGGCTACACCTTC.

The table lists this clonotype with a count of one. The chain recombines TRBV4-2 with TRBJ2-7; TRBD2 aligns across 8 bases. The V segment lost 4 bases and the J segment 5 bases; nucleotides outside the gene matches: 10. The CDR3 loop spans 15 amino acids. The germline V gene has CDR1 LGHNA and CDR2 YNFKEQ. The CDR3 spells CASSPPGGARDEQYF. The CDR3 DNA is TGTGCCAGCAGCCCCCCGGGAGGGGCGAGGGACGAGCAGTACTTC.

This clonotype was found a few times. The CDR3 loop is CASTDTINTEAFF. The CDR3 nucleotides read TGTGCCAGTACGGACACCATTAACACTGAAGCTTTCTTT. The V gene is TRBV19, the J gene TRBJ1-1; maybe TRBD1 (5 bases). This CDR3 spans 13 amino acids. Trimming removed 7 bases at V and 2 bases at J, with 11 bases between. From germline, CDR1 is LNHDA and CDR2 SQIVND (reference sequence). Full variable domain (remainder filled in from reference TRBV19 and TRBJ1-1): DGGITQSPKYLFRKEGQNVTLSCEQNLNHDAMYWYRQDPGQGLRLIYYSQIVNDFQKGDIAEGYSVSREKKESFPLTVTSAQKNPTAFYLCASTDTINTEAFFGQGTRLTVV.

The chain employs TRBV5-1 and TRBJ2-5; 8 positions match TRBD1. Germline values: CDR1 SGHRS, CDR2 YFSETQ. The V segment lost 6 bases and the J segment 5 bases; nucleotides outside the gene matches: 9. There are 14 residues in the CDR3. CDR3 amino acids: CASTTGDMKETQYF. The CDR3 bases are TGCGCCAGCACGACAGGGGATATGAAGGAGACCCAGTACTTC.

The sample holds many counts of this clonotype. The chain is built from TRBV5-1 and TRBJ2-4, with D perhaps TRBD2 (6 bases). Looked up from germline, CDR1 is SGHRS and CDR2 is YFSETQ. V dropped 2 bases and J dropped 8 bases, with 14 bases sitting between them. This CDR3 is built from 14 residues. The CDR3, as DNA: TGCGCCAGCAGCTTTTCTGGCGGGGAATACATTCAGTACTTC. This gives the protein CASSFSGGEYIQYF.